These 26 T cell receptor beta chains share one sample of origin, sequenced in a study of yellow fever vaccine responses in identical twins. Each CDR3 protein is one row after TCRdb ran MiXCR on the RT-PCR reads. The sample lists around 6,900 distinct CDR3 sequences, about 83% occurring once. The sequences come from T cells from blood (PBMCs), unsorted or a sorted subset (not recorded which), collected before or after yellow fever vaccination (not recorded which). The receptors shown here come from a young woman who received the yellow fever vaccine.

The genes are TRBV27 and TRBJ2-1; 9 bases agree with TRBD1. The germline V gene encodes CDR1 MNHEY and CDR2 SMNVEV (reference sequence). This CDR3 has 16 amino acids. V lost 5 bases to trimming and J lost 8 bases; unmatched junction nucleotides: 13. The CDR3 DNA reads TGTGCCAGCAGTGAAATAGCCGGGACAGGGTACTATGAGCAGTTCTTC. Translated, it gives CASSEIAGTGYYEQFF.

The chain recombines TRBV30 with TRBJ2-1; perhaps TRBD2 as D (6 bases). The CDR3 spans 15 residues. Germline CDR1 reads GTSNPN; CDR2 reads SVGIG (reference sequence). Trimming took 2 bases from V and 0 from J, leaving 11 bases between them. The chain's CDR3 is CAWSPKTSSYNEQFF. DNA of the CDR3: TGTGCCTGGAGTCCAAAGACTAGCTCCTACAATGAGCAGTTCTTC.

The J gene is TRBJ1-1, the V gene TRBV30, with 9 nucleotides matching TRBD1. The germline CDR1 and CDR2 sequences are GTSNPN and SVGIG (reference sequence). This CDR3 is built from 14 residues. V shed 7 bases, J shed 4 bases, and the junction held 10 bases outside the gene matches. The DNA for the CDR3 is TGTGCCTTGGGACAGGGAATAGGAGGCACTGAAGCTTTCTTT. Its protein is CALGQGIGGTEAFF.

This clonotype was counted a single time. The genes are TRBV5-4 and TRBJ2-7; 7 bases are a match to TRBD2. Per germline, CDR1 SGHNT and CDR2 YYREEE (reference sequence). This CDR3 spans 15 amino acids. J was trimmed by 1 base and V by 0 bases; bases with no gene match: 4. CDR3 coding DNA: TGTGCCAGCAGCTTGGGTTCGGGGGGTTCCTACGAGCAGTACTTC. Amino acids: CASSLGSGGSYEQYF.

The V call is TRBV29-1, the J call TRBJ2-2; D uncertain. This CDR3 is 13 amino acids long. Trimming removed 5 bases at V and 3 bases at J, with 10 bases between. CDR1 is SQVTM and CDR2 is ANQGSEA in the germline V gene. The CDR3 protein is CSVLPEDTGELFF. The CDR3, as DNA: TGCAGCGTTCTCCCAGAGGACACCGGGGAGCTGTTTTTT.

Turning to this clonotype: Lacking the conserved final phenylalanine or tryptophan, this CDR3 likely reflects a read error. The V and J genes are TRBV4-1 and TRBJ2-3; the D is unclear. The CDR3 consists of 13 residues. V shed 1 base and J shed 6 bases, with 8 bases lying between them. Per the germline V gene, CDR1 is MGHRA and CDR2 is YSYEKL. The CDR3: CASSQVLIDTQYL. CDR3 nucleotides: TGCGCCAGCAGCCAAGTCTTGATCGATACGCAGTATTTG.

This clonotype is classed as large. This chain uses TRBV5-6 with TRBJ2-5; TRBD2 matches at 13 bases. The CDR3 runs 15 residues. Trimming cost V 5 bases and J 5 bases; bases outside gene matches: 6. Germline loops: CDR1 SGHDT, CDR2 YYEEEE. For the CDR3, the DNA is TGTGCCAGCAGTCAAGGGACTAGCGGGACGGAGACCCAGTACTTC. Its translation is CASSQGTSGTETQYF.

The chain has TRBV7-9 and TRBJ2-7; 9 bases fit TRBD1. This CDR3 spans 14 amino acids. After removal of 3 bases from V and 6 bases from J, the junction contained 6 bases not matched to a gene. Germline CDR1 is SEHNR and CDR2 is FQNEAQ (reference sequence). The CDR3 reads CASSLPGQGSEQYF. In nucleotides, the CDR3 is TGTGCCAGCAGCTTGCCGGGACAGGGTTCCGAGCAGTACTTC.

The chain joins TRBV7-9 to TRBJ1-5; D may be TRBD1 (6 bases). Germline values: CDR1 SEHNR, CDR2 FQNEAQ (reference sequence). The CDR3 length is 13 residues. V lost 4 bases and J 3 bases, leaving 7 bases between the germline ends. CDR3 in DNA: TGTGCCAGCAGCTGGACAGACAATCAGCCCCAGCATTTT. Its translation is CASSWTDNQPQHF.

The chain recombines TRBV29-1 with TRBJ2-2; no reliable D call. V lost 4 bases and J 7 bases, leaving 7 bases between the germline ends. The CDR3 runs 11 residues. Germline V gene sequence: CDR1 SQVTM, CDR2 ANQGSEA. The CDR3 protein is CSVGVGGELFF. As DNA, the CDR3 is TGCAGCGTTGGAGTAGGCGGGGAGCTGTTTTTT.

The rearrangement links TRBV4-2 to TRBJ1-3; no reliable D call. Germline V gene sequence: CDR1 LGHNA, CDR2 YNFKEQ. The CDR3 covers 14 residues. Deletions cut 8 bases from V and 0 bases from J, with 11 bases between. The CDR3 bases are TGTGCCAGCGGCCCTTTACTCTCTGGAAACACCATATATTTT. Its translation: CASGPLLSGNTIYF.

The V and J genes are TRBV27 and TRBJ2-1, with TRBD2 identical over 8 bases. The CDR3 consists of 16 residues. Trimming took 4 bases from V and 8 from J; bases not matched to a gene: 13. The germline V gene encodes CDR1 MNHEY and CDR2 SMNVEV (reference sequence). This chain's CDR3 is CASSSYSGATVDEQFF. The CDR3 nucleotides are TGTGCCAGCAGTTCCTATAGCGGGGCCACGGTCGATGAGCAGTTCTTC.

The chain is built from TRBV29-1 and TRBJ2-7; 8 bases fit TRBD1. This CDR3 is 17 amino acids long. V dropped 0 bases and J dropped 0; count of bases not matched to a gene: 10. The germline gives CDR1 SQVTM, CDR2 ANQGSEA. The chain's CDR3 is CSVEDPRGQGASYEQYF. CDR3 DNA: TGCAGCGTTGAAGACCCCAGGGGGCAGGGAGCCTCCTACGAGCAGTACTTC.

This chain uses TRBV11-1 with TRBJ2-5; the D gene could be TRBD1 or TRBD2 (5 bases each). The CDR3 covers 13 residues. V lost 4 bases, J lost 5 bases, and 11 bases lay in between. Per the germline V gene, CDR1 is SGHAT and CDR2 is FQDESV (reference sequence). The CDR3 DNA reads TGTGCCAGCAGCTCGGGGCAGGGTGAGACCCAGTACTTC. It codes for CASSSGQGETQYF.

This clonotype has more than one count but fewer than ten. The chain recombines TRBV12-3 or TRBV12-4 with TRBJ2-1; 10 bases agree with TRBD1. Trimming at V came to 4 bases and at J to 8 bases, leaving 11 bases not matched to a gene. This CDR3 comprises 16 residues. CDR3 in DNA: TGTGCCAGCAGTTCACCATGGACAGGGGGTCGCGATGAGCAGTTCTTC. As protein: CASSSPWTGGRDEQFF.

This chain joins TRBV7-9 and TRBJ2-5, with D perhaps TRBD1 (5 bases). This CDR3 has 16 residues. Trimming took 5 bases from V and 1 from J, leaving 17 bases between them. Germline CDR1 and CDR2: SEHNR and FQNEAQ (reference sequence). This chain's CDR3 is CASSIPVGRTQETQYF. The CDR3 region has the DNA TGTGCCAGCAGCATCCCCGTGGGGCGGACCCAAGAGACCCAGTACTTC.

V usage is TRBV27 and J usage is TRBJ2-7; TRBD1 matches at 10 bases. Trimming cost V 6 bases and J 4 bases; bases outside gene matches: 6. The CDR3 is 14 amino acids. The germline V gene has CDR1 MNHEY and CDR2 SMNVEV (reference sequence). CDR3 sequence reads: CASRDRGRVYEQYF. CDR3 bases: TGTGCCAGCAGAGACAGGGGGCGCGTGTACGAGCAGTACTTC.

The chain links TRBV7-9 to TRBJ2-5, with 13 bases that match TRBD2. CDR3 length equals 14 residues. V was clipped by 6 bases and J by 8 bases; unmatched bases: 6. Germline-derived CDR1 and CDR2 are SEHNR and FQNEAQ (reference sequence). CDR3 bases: TGTGCCAGCAGACAGGGACTAGCGGGGTCCACCCAGTACTTC. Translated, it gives CASRQGLAGSTQYF.

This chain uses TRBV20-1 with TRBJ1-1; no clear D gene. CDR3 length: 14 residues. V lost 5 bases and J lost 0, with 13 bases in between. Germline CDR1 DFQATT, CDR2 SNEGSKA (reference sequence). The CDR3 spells CSAFRRSMNTEAFF. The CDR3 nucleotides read TGCAGTGCTTTCCGGCGGTCCATGAACACTGAAGCTTTCTTT.

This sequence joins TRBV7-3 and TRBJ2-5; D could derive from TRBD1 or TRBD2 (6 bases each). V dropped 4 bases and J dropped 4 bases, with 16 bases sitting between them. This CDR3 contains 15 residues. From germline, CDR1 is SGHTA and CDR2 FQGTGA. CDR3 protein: CASSSREGGPETQYF. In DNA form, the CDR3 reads TGTGCCAGCAGCTCTCGTGAGGGGGGCCCAGAGACCCAGTACTTC.

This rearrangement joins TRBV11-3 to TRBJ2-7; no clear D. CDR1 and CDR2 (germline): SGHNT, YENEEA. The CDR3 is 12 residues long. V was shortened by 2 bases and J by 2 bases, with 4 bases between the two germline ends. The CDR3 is CASSLLAYEQYF. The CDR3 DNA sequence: TGTGCCAGCAGCTTACTGGCCTACGAGCAGTACTTC.

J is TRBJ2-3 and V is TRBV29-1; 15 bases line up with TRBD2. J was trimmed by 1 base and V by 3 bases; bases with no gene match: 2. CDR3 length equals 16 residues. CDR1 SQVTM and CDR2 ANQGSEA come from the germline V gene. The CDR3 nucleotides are TGCAGCGTTGAGGGACTAGCGGGAGGCCGCACAGATACGCAGTATTTT. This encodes CSVEGLAGGRTDTQYF.

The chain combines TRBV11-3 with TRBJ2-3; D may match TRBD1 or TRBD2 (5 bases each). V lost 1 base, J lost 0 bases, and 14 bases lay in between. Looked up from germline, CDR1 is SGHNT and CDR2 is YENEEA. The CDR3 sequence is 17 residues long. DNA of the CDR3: TGTGCCAGCAGCTTAGCCGGGACCCTACCTAGCACAGATACGCAGTATTTT. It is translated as CASSLAGTLPSTDTQYF.

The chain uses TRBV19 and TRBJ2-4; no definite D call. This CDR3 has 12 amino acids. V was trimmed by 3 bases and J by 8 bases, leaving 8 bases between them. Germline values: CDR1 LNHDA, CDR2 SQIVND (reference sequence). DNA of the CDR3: TGTGCCAGTAGTATTGGGGTTGACATTCAGTACTTC. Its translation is CASSIGVDIQYF.

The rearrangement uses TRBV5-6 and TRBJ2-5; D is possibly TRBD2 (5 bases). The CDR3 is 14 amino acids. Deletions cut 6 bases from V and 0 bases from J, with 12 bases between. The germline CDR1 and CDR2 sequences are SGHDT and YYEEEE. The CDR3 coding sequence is TGTGCCAGCACCCTAGGACTGTACCAAGAGACCCAGTACTTC. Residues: CASTLGLYQETQYF.

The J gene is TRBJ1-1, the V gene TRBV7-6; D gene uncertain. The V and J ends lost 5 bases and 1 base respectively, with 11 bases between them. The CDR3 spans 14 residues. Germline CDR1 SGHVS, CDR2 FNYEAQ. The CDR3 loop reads CASSPLSPNTEAFF. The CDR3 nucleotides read TGTGCCAGCAGCCCCCTATCGCCGAACACTGAAGCTTTCTTT.